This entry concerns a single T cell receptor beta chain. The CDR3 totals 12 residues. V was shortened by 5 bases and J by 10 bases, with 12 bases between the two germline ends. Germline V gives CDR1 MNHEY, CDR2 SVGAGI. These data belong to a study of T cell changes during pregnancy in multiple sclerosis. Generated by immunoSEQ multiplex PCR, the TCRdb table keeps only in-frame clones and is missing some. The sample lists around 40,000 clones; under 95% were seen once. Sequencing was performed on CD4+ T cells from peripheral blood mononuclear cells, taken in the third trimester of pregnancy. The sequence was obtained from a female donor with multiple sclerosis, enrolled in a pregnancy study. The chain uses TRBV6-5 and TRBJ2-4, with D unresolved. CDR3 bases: TGTGCCAGCAGTACGCCGACTCGTATTCAGTACTTC. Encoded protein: CASSTPTRIQYF.